Described below is a single T cell receptor beta chain sequence and its context. As yet, its antigen is unknown. Libraries were prepared by immunoSEQ multiplex PCR; TCRdb keeps only in-frame clonotypes and omits some of them. The sample gives approximately 1,900 clones, around 81% of which show up once; roughly a tenth is in the top ten. This entry comes from a study of PD-1 blockade in classical Hodgkin lymphoma. Findings and limits, study-wide: Initiation of nivolumab under 1 year after ASCT led to exclusion of patients. Newly diagnosed patients and complete responders had comparable diversity at baseline.

The patients all showed relapse after autologous stem cell transplantation, while their brentuximab vedotin exposure varied. The patients, who had relapsed/refractory classical Hodgkin lymphoma, achieved best responses of complete response, partial response or progressive disease. The germline V gene encodes CDR1 SGHRS and CDR2 YFSETQ. With 0 bases removed from V and 6 bases from J, the gap between germline ends came to 12 bases. This CDR3 has 15 amino acids. Material: peripheral blood mononuclear cells (PBMCs), obtained at baseline. The chain links TRBV5-1 to TRBJ2-2; D not certain. The TCR comes from a human donor with classical Hodgkin lymphoma. The CDR3 loop is CASSLGTSSAGELFF. DNA for the CDR3: TGCGCCAGCAGCTTGGGCACCAGCTCAGCCGGGGAGCTGTTTTTT.